This TCR beta chain was sequenced for a study of early T cells in non-severe SARS-CoV-2 infection. Overall study: Sequenced material consisted of bulk RNA (from unsorted whole blood), and chains were unpaired. Broader study findings: A preference for anti-spike CD8 responses marked VDJdb matching, which missed private and CD4 specificities.

Looked up from germline, CDR1 is SGDLS and CDR2 is YYNGEE. The CDR3 consists of 17 residues. Trimming stripped 0 bases from V and 4 bases from J, with 16 bases between. On this clonotype: Its target is not known.

As part of library construction, unique molecular identifiers were attached to individual cDNA molecules. TCRdb reprocessed the 5' RACE reads via MiXCR and lists one record per CDR3 protein. The data contain tens of thousands of distinct CDR3 sequences, approximately 4.3% of them singletons. Material: whole blood. V and J are TRBV9 and TRBJ2-2; a possible D gene is TRBD1 (5 bases). The sequence came from an adult who was a healthcare worker with PCR-confirmed SARS-CoV-2 infection or an uninfected control (not recorded which). CDR3 nucleotides: TGTGCCAGCAGCGTAGATCCAGGGATTAGTGGCACCGGGGAGCTGTTTTTT. Its protein is CASSVDPGISGTGELFF.